What follows are 17 T cell receptor beta chains derived from one specimen sequenced in a study. Each CDR3 protein gets one entry after TCRdb re-called the 5' RACE reads with MiXCR. The sample consists of about 7,200 distinct CDR3 sequences, 40% of them appearing once. The sample consisted of memory CD4+ T cells sorted from blood. As to subset: memory CD4+ T cells, CD4+CD45RO+CD25-. The receptor source for this set is a female donor with breast cancer.

This clonotype ranks as medium-sized. The chain couples TRBV6-1 to TRBJ2-2; D might be TRBD2 (5 bases). Germline CDR1 MNHNS, CDR2 SASEGT. CDR3 length: 16 amino acids. V dropped 4 bases and J dropped 4 bases, with 16 bases sitting between them. The CDR3: CASSVGGSLATGELFF. CDR3 nucleotide sequence: TGTGCCAGCAGTGTGGGTGGCAGCCTAGCCACCGGGGAGCTGTTTTTT.

This clonotype is classed as medium-sized. The V call is TRBV20-1, the J call TRBJ1-2, with 10 positions matching TRBD1. The germline V gene has CDR1 DFQATT and CDR2 SNEGSKA (reference sequence). The trim removed 0 bases at V and 8 bases at J, leaving 6 bases unmatched. The CDR3 is 14 amino acids. In DNA, the CDR3 is TGCAGTGCTAGAGAGGACAGGGGGGATACAGGCTACACCTTC. Protein: CSAREDRGDTGYTF.

V usage is TRBV20-1 and J usage is TRBJ2-1; TRBD2 matches 9 bases. The junction had 5 bases not matched to a gene; V was cut back by 5 bases and J by 0 bases. This CDR3 comprises 15 residues. CDR1 is DFQATT, CDR2 SNEGSKA, per germline (reference sequence). The CDR3 protein is CSAFNSGSSYNEQFF. The CDR3 bases are TGCAGTGCTTTCAATAGCGGGAGCTCCTACAATGAGCAGTTCTTC.

The chain is built from TRBV6-1 and TRBJ2-1; TRBD2 agrees at 10 bases. Germline V CDR1 and CDR2: MNHNS, SASEGT. The CDR3 has 15 residues. CDR3 nucleotide sequence: TGTGCAGCCGAAAGGTCTAGCGGGAGCCACAATGAGCAGTTCTTC. Amino acid sequence: CAAERSSGSHNEQFF.

As regards this clonotype: One base away lies a much larger clone, so this may be a sequencing read error. The chain employs TRBV12-2 and TRBJ1-5; TRBD1, as called in the table, went unchecked against the DNA. TRBV12-2 is reported as a pseudogene. The CDR3 covers 15 residues. CDR3 sequence: CARPRTEKVNQPQHF. The CDR3 DNA follows: TGTGCAAGACCCCGGACGGAGAAGGTCAATCAGCCCCAGCATTTT.

This clonotype appeared a few times. The rearrangement joins TRBV5-1 to TRBJ1-3; 7 bases agree with TRBD1. The germline V gene encodes CDR1 SGHRS and CDR2 YFSETQ. The CDR3 consists of 15 residues. After removal of 4 bases from V and 4 bases from J, the junction contained 8 bases not matched to a gene. The CDR3 is CASSPGQMGGNTIYF. In DNA, the CDR3 is TGCGCCAGCAGCCCGGGACAGATGGGAGGAAACACCATATATTTT.

This clonotype is medium-sized in the sample. The chain employs TRBV2 and TRBJ1-5, with TRBD1 matching 7 bases. The CDR3 totals 13 residues. With 6 bases clipped from V and 5 bases from J, the junction kept 4 bases outside the gene matches. The germline gives CDR1 SNHLY, CDR2 FYNNEI. The CDR3 protein is CASRGQMDQPQHF. The DNA of the CDR3 is TGTGCCAGCAGGGGACAGATGGATCAGCCCCAGCATTTT.

The rearrangement joins TRBV24-1 to TRBJ2-3; either TRBD1 or TRBD2 may fit D (5 bases each). Germline-derived CDR1 and CDR2 are KGHDR and SFDVKD. Trimming shortened V by 7 bases and J by 3 bases, and 10 bases separated the two germline ends. The CDR3 sequence is 13 residues long. In DNA, the CDR3 is TGTGCCACCAGCCGGGACGCTACAGATACGCAGTATTTT. Translation: CATSRDATDTQYF.

Worth noting for this clonotype: At one of its ends the junction is not consistent with the germline gene, which may arise from a read error. The V call is TRBV7-9, the J call TRBJ2-7; D gene uncertain. From germline, CDR1 is SEHNR and CDR2 FQNEAQ (reference sequence). The CDR3 contains 12 residues. This chain's CDR3 is CASSLGGYDQYF. CDR3 nucleotide sequence: TGTGCCAGCAGCTTAGGGGGTTACGATCAGTACTTC.

The chain joins TRBV2 to TRBJ2-2; 7 nucleotides align to TRBD2. Looked up from germline, CDR1 is SNHLY and CDR2 is FYNNEI. The CDR3 length is 15 residues. V shed 3 bases and J 6 bases; nucleotides not matched to a gene: 7. As DNA, the CDR3 is TGTGCCAGCAGTGACGGCGGGAGAAGTGCCGGGGAGCTGTTTTTT. This sequence encodes CASSDGGRSAGELFF.

This clonotype was picked up a small number of times. The chain recombines TRBV12-3 or TRBV12-4 with TRBJ2-2; either TRBD1 or TRBD2 may fit D (5 bases each). This CDR3 has 15 amino acids. V lost 7 bases, J lost 1 base, and 13 bases lay in between. CDR3 amino acids: CASIEGSGNTGELFF. CDR3 in DNA: TGTGCCAGCATAGAGGGGTCAGGGAACACCGGGGAGCTGTTTTTT.

The V call is TRBV7-9, the J call TRBJ1-1; 8 bases are a match to TRBD1. CDR3 size: 14 residues. The V segment lost 4 bases and the J segment 1 base; nucleotides outside the gene matches: 2. Germline V gene lookup returns CDR1 SEHNR and CDR2 FQNEAQ (reference sequence). This CDR3 reads CASSYRGRNTEAFF. Written as DNA, the CDR3 is TGTGCCAGCAGCTACAGGGGGAGGAACACTGAAGCTTTCTTT.

This sequence joins TRBV6-5 and TRBJ2-7; 12 bases are a match to TRBD1. Germline CDR1 is MNHEY and CDR2 is SVGAGI. J was trimmed by 5 bases and V by 2 bases; bases with no gene match: 10. CDR3 length: 17 residues. This CDR3 reads CASSYGPPGQGAHEQYF. CDR3 in DNA: TGTGCCAGCAGTTACGGCCCCCCGGGACAGGGGGCCCACGAGCAGTACTTC.

The CDR3 nucleotides read TGCGCCAGCAGCCAAGAGGCAGCGGGTTCCCGGGGAGATACGCAGTATTTT. Encoded protein: CASSQEAAGSRGDTQYF. The V and J genes are TRBV4-1 and TRBJ2-3; TRBD2 is a possible D gene (6 bases). Germline V gene lookup returns CDR1 MGHRA and CDR2 YSYEKL. The CDR3 is made up of 17 amino acids. With 0 bases removed from V and 5 bases from J, the gap between germline ends came to 18 bases.

Judged by abundance, this clonotype is medium-sized. This chain joins TRBV7-2 and TRBJ2-7; the match to TRBD2 covers 9 bases. Germline-derived CDR1 and CDR2 are SGHTA and FQGNSA. The CDR3 is 15 residues long. J lost 4 bases, V lost 6 bases, and 10 bases had no gene match. The CDR3 sequence: CASRKNLAGKYEQYF. Here the CDR3 DNA reads TGTGCCAGCAGAAAAAACCTAGCGGGGAAATACGAGCAGTACTTC.

This chain links TRBV4-3 with TRBJ2-3; 11 positions match TRBD2. This CDR3 comprises 18 residues. Germline V gives CDR1 LGHNA, CDR2 YSLEER. The junction had 10 bases not matched to a gene; V was cut back by 2 bases and J by 3 bases. The CDR3 here is CASSQRFFSGRETDTQYF. DNA of the CDR3: TGCGCCAGCAGCCAAAGATTCTTTAGCGGGAGGGAGACAGATACGCAGTATTTT.

Worth noting for this clonotype: Germline is not matched at one junction end, which may reflect a read error. The chain couples TRBV20-1 to TRBJ1-6, with D maybe TRBD1 (6 bases). This CDR3 contains 12 residues. The germline CDR1 and CDR2 sequences are DFQATT and SNEGSKA (reference sequence). The CDR3 region has the DNA TGCAGTGCTAGAGTTAGGACAGTCAATTTAACCTTT. Its protein is CSARVRTVNLTF.